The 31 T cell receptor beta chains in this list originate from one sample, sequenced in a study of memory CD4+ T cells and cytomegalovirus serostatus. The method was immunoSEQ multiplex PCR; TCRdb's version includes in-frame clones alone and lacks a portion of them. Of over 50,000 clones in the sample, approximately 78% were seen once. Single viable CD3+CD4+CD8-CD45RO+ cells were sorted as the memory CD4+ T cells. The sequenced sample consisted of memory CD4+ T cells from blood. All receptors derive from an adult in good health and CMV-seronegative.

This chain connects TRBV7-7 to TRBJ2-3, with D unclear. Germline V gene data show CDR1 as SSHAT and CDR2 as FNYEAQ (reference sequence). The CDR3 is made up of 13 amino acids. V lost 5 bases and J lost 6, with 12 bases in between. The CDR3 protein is CASSRVVWDTQYF. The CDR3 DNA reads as TGTGCCAGCAGCCGGGTAGTTTGGGATACGCAGTATTTT.

Here the CDR3 reads CASSQTGVGGYTF. CDR3 bases: TGTGCCAGCAGCCAAACAGGGGTAGGAGGCTACACCTTC. This chain links TRBV5-4 with TRBJ1-2, with TRBD1 matching over 7 bases. This CDR3 comprises 13 residues. Unmatched junction bases numbered 8, after V lost 4 bases and J lost 8 bases. CDR1 and CDR2 from the germline V gene are SGHNT and YYREEE (reference sequence).

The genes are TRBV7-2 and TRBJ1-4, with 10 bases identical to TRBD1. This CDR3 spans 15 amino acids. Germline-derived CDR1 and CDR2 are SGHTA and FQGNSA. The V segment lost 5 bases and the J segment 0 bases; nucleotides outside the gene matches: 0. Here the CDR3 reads CASSGQGATNEKLFF. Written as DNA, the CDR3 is TGTGCCAGCAGCGGACAGGGGGCAACTAATGAAAAACTGTTTTTT.

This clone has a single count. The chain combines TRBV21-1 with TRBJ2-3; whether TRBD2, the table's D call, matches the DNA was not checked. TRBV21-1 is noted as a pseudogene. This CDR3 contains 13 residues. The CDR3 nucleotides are TGTGCCAGCAGCCCTTTGGTGAGGGATACGCAGTATTTT. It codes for CASSPLVRDTQYF.

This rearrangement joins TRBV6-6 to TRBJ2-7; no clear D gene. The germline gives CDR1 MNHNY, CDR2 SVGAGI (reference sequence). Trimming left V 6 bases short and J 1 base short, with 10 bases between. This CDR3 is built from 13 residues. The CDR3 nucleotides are TGTGCCAGCAGGCCCGTTGGGTCCTACGAGCAGTACTTC. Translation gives CASRPVGSYEQYF.

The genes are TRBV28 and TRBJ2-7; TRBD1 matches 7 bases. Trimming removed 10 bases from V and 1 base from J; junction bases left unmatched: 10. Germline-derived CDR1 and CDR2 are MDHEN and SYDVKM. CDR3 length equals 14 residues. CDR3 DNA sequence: TGTGCCACCTCTTCTTCAGGGGGATCCTACGAGCAGTACTTC. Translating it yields CATSSSGGSYEQYF.

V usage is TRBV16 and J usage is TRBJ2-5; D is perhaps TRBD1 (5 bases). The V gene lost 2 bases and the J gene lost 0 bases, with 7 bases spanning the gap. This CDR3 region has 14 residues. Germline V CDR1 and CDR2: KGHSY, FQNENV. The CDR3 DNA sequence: TGTGCCAGCAGCCAAGGCAGGGACCAAGAGACCCAGTACTTC. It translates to CASSQGRDQETQYF.

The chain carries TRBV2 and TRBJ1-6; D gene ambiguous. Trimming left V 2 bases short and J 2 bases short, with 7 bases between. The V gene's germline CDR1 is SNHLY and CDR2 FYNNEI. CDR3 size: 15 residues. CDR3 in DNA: TGTGCCAGCAGTGAAACCAGGCCCTATAATTCACCCCTCCACTTT. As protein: CASSETRPYNSPLHF.

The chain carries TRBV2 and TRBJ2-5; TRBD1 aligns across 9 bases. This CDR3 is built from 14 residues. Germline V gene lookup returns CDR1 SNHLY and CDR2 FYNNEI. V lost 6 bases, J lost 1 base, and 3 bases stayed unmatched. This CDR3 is CASRDRGLQETQYF. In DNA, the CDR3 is TGTGCCAGCAGGGACAGGGGCCTCCAAGAGACCCAGTACTTC.

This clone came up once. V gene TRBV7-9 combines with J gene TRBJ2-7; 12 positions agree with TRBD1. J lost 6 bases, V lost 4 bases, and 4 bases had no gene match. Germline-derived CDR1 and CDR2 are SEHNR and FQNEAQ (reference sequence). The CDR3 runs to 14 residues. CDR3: CASSSGDRGREQYF. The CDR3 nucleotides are TGTGCCAGCAGCTCGGGGGACAGGGGGCGCGAGCAGTACTTC.

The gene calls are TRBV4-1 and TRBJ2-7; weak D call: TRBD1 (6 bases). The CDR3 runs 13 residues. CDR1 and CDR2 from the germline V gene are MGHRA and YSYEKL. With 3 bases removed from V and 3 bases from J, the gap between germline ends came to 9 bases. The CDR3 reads CASSQEGGYEQYF. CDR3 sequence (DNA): TGCGCCAGCAGCCAGGAAGGGGGCTACGAGCAGTACTTC.

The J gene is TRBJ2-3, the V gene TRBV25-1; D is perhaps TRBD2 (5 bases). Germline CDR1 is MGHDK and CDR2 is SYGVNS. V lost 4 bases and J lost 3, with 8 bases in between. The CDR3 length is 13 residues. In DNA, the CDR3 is TGTGCCAGCAGTGCTCCGGGGACAGATACGCAGTATTTT. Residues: CASSAPGTDTQYF.

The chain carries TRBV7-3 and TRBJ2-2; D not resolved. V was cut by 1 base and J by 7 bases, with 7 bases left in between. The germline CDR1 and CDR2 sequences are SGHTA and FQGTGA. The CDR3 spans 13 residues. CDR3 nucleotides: TGTGCCAGCAGCTTAAGGCCAGGCGGGGAGCTGTTTTTT. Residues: CASSLRPGGELFF. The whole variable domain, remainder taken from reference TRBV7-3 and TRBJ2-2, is GAGVSQTPSNKVTEKGKYVELRCDPISGHTALYWYRQSLGQGPEFLIYFQGTGAADDSGLPNDRFFAVRPEGSVSTLKIQRTERGDSAVYLCASSLRPGGELFFGEGSRLTVL.

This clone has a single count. CDR3 sequence reads: CASSYSPAVEQYF. CDR3 nucleotide sequence: TGTGCCAGCAGTTACTCTCCAGCGGTCGAGCAGTACTTC. The chain links TRBV6-5 to TRBJ2-7; D perhaps matches TRBD2 (5 bases). Per the germline V gene, CDR1 is MNHEY and CDR2 is SVGAGI. V was clipped by 0 bases and J by 6 bases, with 9 bases between them. There are 13 residues in the CDR3.

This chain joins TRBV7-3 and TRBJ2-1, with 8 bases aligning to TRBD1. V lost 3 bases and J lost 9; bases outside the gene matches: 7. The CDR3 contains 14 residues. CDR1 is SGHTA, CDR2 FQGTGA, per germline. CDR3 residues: CASSLNQGAAEQFF. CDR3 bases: TGTGCCAGCAGCTTGAATCAGGGGGCGGCTGAGCAGTTCTTC.

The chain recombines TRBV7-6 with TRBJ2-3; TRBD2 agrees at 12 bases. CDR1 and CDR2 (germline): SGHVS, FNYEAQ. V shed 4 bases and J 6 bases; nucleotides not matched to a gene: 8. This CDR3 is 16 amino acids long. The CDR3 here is CASSSPGLAGPDTQYF. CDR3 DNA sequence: TGTGCCAGCAGCTCACCCGGACTAGCGGGGCCGGATACGCAGTATTTT.

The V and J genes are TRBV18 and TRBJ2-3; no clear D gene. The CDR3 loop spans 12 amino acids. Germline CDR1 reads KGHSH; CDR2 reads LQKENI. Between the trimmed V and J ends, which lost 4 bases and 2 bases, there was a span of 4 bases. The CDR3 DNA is TGTGCCAGCTCACTCTACACAGATACGCAGTATTTT. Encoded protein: CASSLYTDTQYF.

The CDR3 spells CASSLGGDGGYTF. As DNA, the CDR3 is TGCGCCAGCAGCTTGGGAGGAGATGGAGGCTACACCTTC. This chain connects TRBV5-1 to TRBJ1-2; D is unclear. Trimming pared 0 bases from V and 8 bases from J, leaving 11 bases between. This CDR3 comprises 13 residues. CDR1 and CDR2 from the germline V gene are SGHRS and YFSETQ.

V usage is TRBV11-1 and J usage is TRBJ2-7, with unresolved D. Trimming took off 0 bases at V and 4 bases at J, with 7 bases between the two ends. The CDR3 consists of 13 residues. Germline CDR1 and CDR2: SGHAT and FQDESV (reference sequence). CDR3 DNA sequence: TGTGCCAGCAGCTTAGCGCCTGGATACGAGCAGTACTTC. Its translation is CASSLAPGYEQYF. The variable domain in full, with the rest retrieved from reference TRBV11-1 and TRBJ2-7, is EAEVAQSPRYKITEKSQAVAFWCDPISGHATLYWYRQILGQGPELLVQFQDESVVDDSQLPKDRFSAERLKGVDSTLKIQPAELGDSAMYLCASSLAPGYEQYFGPGTRLTVT.

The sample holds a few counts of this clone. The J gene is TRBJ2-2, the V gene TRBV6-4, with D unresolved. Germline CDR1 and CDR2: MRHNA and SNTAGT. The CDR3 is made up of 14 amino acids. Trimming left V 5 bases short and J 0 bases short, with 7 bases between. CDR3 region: CASSPNANTGELFF. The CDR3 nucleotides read TGTGCCAGCAGTCCCAACGCGAACACCGGGGAGCTGTTTTTT.

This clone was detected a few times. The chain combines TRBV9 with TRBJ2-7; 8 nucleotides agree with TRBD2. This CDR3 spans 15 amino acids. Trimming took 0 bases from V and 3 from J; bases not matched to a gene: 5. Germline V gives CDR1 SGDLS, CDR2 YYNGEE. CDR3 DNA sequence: TGTGCCAGCAGCGTAGCGGCGGGAGGAAGCTACGAGCAGTACTTC. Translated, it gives CASSVAAGGSYEQYF.

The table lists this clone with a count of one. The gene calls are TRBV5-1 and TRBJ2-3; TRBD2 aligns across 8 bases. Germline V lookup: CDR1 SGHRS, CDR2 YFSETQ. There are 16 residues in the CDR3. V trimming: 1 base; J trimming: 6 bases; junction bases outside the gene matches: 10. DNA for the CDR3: TGCGCCAGCAGCTTGTTAGCGGGGCGCAGTGCGGATACGCAGTATTTT. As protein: CASSLLAGRSADTQYF. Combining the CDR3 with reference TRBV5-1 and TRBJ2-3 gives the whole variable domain KAGVTQTPRYLIKTRGQQVTLSCSPISGHRSVSWYQQTPGQGLQFLFEYFSETQRNKGNFPGRFSGRQFSNSRSEMNVSTLELGDSALYLCASSLLAGRSADTQYFGPGTRLTVL.

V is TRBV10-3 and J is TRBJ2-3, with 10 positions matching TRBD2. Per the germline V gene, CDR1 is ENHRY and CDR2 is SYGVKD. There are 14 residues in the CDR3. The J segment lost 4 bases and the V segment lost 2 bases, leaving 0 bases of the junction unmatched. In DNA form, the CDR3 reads TGTGCCATCAGTGAGGGGACTAGCGCAGATACGCAGTATTTT. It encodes CAISEGTSADTQYF.

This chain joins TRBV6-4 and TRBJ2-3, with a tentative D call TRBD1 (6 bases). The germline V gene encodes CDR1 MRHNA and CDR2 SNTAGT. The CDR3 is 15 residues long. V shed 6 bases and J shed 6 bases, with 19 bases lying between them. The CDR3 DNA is TGTGCCAGCAGCCCAACAGGGCCCCCACCGGATACGCAGTATTTT. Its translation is CASSPTGPPPDTQYF.

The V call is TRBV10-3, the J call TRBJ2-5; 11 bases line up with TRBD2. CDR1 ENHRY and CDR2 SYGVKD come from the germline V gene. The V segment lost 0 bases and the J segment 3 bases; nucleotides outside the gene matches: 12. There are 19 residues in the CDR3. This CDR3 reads CAISESRESSGRRKETQYF. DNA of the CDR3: TGTGCCATCAGTGAGTCCCGCGAGTCTAGCGGGAGGAGGAAAGAGACCCAGTACTTC.

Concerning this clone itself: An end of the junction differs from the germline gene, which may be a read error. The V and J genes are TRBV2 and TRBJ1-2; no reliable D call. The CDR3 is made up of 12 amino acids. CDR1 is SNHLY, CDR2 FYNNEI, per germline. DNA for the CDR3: TGTGCCAGCAGTGGGCTTCGGGTGGATCCCCTCTTC. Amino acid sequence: CASSGLRVDPLF.

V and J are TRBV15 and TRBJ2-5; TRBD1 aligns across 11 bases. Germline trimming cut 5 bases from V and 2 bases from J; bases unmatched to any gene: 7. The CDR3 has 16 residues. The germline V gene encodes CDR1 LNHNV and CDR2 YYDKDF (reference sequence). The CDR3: CATSWGQGGKQETQYF. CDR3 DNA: TGTGCCACCAGCTGGGGACAGGGGGGGAAACAAGAGACCCAGTACTTC.

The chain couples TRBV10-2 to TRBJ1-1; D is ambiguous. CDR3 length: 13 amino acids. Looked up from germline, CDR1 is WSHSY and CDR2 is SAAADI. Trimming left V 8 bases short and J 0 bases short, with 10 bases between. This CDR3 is CASSNLMNTEAFF. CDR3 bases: TGCGCCAGCTCGAATCTAATGAACACTGAAGCTTTCTTT.

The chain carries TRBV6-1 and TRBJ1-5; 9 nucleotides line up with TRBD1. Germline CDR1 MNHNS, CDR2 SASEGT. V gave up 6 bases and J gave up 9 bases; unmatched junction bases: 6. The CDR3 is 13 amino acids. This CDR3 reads CASSRTGERPQHF. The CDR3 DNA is TGTGCCAGCAGCCGGACAGGGGAAAGGCCCCAGCATTTT.

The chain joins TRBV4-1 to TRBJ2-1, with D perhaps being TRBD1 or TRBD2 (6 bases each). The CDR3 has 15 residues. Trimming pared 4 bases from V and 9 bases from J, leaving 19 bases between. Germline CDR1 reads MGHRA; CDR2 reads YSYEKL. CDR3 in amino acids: CASSPTGAGSGEQFF. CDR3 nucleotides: TGCGCCAGCAGCCCGACGGGGGCAGGGAGCGGTGAGCAGTTCTTC.

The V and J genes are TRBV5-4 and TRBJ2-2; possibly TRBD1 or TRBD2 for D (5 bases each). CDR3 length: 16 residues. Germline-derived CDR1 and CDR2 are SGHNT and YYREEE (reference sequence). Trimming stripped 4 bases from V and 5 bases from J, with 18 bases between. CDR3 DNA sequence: TGTGCCAGCAGCCGTGCCCCCGGGGCAAGAACCGGGGAGCTGTTTTTT. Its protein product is CASSRAPGARTGELFF. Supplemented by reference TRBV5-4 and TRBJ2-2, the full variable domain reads ETGVTQSPTHLIKTRGQQVTLRCSSQSGHNTVSWYQQALGQGPQFIFQYYREEENGRGNFPPRFSGLQFPNYSSELNVNALELDDSALYLCASSRAPGARTGELFFGEGSRLTVL.